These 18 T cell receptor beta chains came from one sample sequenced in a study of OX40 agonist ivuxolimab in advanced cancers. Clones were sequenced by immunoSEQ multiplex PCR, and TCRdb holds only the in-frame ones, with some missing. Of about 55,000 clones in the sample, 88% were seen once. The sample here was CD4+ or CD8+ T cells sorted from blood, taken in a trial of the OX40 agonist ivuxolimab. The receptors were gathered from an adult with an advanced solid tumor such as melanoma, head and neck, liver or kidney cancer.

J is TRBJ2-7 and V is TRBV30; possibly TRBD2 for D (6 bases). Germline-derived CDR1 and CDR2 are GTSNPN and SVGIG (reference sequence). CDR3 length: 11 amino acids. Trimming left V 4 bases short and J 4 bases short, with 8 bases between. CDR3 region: CAWMREYEQYF. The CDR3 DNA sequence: TGTGCCTGGATGCGGGAATACGAGCAGTACTTC.

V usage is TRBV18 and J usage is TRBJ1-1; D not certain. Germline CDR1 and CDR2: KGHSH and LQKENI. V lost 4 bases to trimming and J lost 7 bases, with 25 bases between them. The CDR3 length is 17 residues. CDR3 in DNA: TGTGCCAGCTCACGAACCGGGAGGGCGACTTTACCTGGTGAAGCTTTCTTT. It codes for CASSRTGRATLPGEAFF.

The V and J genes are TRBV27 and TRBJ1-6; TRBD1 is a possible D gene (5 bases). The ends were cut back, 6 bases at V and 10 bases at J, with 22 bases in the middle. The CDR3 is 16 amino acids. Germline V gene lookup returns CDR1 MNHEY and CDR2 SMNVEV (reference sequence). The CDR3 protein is CASSPPTGGGRSPLHF. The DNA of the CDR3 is TGTGCCAGCAGCCCTCCGACGGGGGGGGGAAGATCACCCCTCCACTTT.

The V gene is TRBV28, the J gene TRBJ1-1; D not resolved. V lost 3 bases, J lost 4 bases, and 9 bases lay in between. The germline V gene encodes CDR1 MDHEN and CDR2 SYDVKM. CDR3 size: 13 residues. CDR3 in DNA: TGTGCCAGCAGTTTCCCCGGAGCCACTGAAGCTTTCTTT. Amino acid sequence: CASSFPGATEAFF.

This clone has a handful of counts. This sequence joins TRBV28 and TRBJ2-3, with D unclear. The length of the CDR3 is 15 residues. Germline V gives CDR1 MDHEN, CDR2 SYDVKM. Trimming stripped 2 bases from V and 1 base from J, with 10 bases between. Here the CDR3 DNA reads TGTGCCAGCAGTTTAATCGTTTCCGGCACAGATACGCAGTATTTT. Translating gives CASSLIVSGTDTQYF.

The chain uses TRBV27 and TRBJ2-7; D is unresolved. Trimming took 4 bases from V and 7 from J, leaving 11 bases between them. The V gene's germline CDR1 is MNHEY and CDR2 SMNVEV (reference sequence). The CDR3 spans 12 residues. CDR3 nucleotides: TGTGCCAGCAGTTCCCCCCCTGGGGAGCAGTACTTC. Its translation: CASSSPPGEQYF.

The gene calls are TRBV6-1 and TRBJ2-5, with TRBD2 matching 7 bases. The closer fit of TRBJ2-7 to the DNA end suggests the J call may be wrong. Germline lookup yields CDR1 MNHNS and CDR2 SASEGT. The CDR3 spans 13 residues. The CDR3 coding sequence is TGTGCCAGCACCAGGGACTATTATAGCGAGCAGTACTTC. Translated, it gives CASTRDYYSEQYF.

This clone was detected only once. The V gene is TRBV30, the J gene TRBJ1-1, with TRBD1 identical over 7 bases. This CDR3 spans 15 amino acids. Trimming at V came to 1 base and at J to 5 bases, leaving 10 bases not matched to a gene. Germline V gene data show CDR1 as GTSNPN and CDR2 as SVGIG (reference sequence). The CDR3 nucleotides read TGTGCCTGGAGTGCAGACAGGGCTGGAGATACTGAAGCTTTCTTT. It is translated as CAWSADRAGDTEAFF. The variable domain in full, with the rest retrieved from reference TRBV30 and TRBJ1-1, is SQTIHQWPATLVQPVGSPLSLECTVEGTSNPNLYWYRQAAGRGLQLLFYSVGIGQISSEVPQNLSASRPQDRQFILSSKKLLLSDSGFYLCAWSADRAGDTEAFFGQGTRLTVV.

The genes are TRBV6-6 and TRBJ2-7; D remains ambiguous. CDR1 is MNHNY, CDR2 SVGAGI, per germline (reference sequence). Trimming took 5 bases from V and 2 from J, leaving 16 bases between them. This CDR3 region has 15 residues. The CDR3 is CASSPSRRNPYEQYF. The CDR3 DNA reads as TGTGCCAGCAGTCCGTCGAGGCGGAACCCCTACGAGCAGTACTTC.

The chain's CDR3 is CASSIQGSGGYTF. CDR3 DNA: TGTGCCAGTAGTATACAGGGGTCGGGAGGCTACACCTTC. V is TRBV19 and J is TRBJ1-2; D is perhaps TRBD1 (6 bases). V was cut by 2 bases and J by 8 bases, with 12 bases left in between. This CDR3 spans 13 amino acids. From germline, CDR1 is LNHDA and CDR2 SQIVND (reference sequence).

The chain's CDR3 is CASSQSGTGAETQYF. In DNA, the CDR3 is TGTGCCAGCAGCCAGTCCGGGACAGGGGCAGAGACCCAGTACTTC. The chain uses TRBV14 and TRBJ2-5, with 10 nucleotides matching TRBD1. CDR1 and CDR2 from the germline V gene are SGHDN and FVKESK. The CDR3 has 15 amino acids. V trimming: 3 bases; J trimming: 4 bases; junction bases outside the gene matches: 5.

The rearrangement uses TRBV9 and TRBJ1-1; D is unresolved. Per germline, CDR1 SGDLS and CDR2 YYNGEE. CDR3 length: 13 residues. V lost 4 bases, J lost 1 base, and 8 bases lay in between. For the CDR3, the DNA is TGTGCCAGCAGCCAAGGACCGAACACTGAAGCTTTCTTT. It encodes CASSQGPNTEAFF. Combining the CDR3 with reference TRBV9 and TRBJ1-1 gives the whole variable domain DSGVTQTPKHLITATGQRVTLRCSPRSGDLSVYWYQQSLDQGLQFLIQYYNGEERAKGNILERFSAQQFPDLHSELNLSSLELGDSALYFCASSQGPNTEAFFGQGTRLTVV.

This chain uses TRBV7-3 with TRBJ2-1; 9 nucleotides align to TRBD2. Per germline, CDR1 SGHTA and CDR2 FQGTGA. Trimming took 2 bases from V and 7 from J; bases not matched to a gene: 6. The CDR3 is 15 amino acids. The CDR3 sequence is CASSLASGIGNEQFF. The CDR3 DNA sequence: TGTGCCAGCAGCTTAGCTAGCGGGATAGGAAATGAGCAGTTCTTC. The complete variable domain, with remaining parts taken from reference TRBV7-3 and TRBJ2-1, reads GAGVSQTPSNKVTEKGKYVELRCDPISGHTALYWYRQSLGQGPEFLIYFQGTGAADDSGLPNDRFFAVRPEGSVSTLKIQRTERGDSAVYLCASSLASGIGNEQFFGPGTRLTVL.

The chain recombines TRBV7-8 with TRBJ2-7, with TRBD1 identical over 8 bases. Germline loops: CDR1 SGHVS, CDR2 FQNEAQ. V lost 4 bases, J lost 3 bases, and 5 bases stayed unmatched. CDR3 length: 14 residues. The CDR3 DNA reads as TGTGCCAGCAGCTCTGACAGGGGTGTCTACGAGCAGTACTTC. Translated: CASSSDRGVYEQYF.

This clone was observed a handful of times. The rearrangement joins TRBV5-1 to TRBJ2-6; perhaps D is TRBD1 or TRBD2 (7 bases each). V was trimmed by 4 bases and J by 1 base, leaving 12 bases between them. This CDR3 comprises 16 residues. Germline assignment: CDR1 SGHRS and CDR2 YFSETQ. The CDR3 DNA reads TGCGCCAGCAGCGAGCGGGGACAGTCTGGGGCCAACGTCCTGACTTTC. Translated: CASSERGQSGANVLTF.

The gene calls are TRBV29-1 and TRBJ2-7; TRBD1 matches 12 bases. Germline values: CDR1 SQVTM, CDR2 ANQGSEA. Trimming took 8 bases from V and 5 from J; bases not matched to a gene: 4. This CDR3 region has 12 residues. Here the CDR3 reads CSFGTGGNEQYF. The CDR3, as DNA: TGCAGCTTCGGGACAGGGGGCAACGAGCAGTACTTC.

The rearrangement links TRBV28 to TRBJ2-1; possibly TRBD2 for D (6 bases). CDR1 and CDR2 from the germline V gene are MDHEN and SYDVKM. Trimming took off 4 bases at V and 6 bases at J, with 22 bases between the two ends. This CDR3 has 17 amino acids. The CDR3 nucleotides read TGTGCCAGCAGTTACCGGAGTGGGGGGTACCTTTTCAATGAGCAGTTCTTC. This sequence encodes CASSYRSGGYLFNEQFF.

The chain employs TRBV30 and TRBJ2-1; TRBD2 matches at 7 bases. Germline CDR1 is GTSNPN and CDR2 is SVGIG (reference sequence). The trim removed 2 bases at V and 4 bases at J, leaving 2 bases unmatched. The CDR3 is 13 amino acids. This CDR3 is CAWSPAGYNEQFF. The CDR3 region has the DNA TGTGCCTGGAGTCCAGCGGGATACAATGAGCAGTTCTTC.